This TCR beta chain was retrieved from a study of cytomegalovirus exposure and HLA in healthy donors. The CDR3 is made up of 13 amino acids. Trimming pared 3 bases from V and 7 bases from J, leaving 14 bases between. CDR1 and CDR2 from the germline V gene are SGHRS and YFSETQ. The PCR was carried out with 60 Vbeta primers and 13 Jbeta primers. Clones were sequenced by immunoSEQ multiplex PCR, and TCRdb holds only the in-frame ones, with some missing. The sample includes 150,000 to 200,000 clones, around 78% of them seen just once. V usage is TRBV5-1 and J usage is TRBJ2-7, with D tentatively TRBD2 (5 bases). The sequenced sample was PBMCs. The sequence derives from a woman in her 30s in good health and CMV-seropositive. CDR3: CASSSTGIPEQYF. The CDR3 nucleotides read TGCGCCAGCAGCTCAACCGGGATACCGGAGCAGTACTTC.